This TCR beta chain stems from a study of blood T cell repertoires in COVID-19. Original data processing: From reference gene primer amplification, estimates of nucleated cell counts were derived. Method: immunoSEQ multiplex PCR; TCRdb's copy keeps in-frame clones and lacks some. V, J and clone size derive from that table, while D and trimming were established from the DNA sequence. This sample carries about 130,000 clones, 86% of them seen once, and the ten largest clones take roughly 5.4%. Germline CDR1 SNHLY, CDR2 FYNNEI. V lost 1 base to trimming and J lost 8 bases; unmatched junction nucleotides: 5. CDR3 size: 14 residues.

This chain links TRBV2 with TRBJ2-4; TRBD1 agrees at 7 bases. The receptor was derived from a human donor in a cohort sampled during active COVID-19. The sample consisted of peripheral blood. As DNA, the CDR3 is TGTGCCAGCAGTGAAGAAGGGGGCTTGTACATTCAGTACTTC. As protein: CASSEEGGLYIQYF.